One and the same sample provided the 16 T cell receptor beta chains below, sequenced in a study of control samples from healthy donors and cancer patients. Sequencing was performed with immunoSEQ multiplex PCR; in TCRdb, only in-frame clones are kept and a portion is missing. This sample has 75,000 to 80,000 clones; around 86% occur once, and the top ten carry about 9.5%. The material sequenced was PBMCs. The receptors here all came from a woman aged 45-65 years with colorectal cancer.

This clone was picked up a small number of times. The rearrangement links TRBV3-1 (or the pseudogene TRBV3-2) to TRBJ1-6; D is unresolved. The V gene's germline CDR1 is LGHDT and CDR2 YNNKEL (reference sequence). This CDR3 comprises 12 residues. V shed 2 bases and J shed 10 bases, with 6 bases lying between them. The CDR3 DNA reads as TGTGCCAGCAGCCAAACAACATCACCCCTCCACTTT. Protein: CASSQTTSPLHF.

The chain couples TRBV28 to TRBJ2-3, with D possibly TRBD1 on 5 matching bases. The CDR3 length is 16 residues. Looked up from germline, CDR1 is MDHEN and CDR2 is SYDVKM. V was trimmed by 3 bases and J by 2 bases, leaving 15 bases between them. CDR3 sequence (DNA): TGTGCCAGCAGTTTGCCTTTTGGACACTCCACAGATACGCAGTATTTT. As protein: CASSLPFGHSTDTQYF.

The V call is TRBV5-4, the J call TRBJ1-2; D might be TRBD1 (6 bases). Germline V gives CDR1 SGHNT, CDR2 YYREEE (reference sequence). The germline V and J ends were trimmed by 0 bases and 1 base, with 13 bases remaining between them. The CDR3 covers 16 residues. Written as DNA, the CDR3 is TGTGCCAGCAGCTTGGTTACAGGGTTGAGTAACTATGGCTACACCTTC. Translating gives CASSLVTGLSNYGYTF. Complete variable domain (other parts from reference TRBV5-4 and TRBJ1-2): ETGVTQSPTHLIKTRGQQVTLRCSSQSGHNTVSWYQQALGQGPQFIFQYYREEENGRGNFPPRFSGLQFPNYSSELNVNALELDDSALYLCASSLVTGLSNYGYTFGSGTRLTVV.

This clone was detected only once. V and J are TRBV9 and TRBJ2-5; TRBD1 or TRBD2 may be the D gene (5 bases each). V lost 4 bases and J lost 2, with 12 bases in between. From germline, CDR1 is SGDLS and CDR2 YYNGEE. This CDR3 has 14 residues. The CDR3, as DNA: TGTGCCAGCAGCTTGGGACCAGGTCAAGAGACCCAGTACTTC. Protein sequence: CASSLGPGQETQYF.

This chain links TRBV4-2 with TRBJ1-5; the D is unclear. Germline values: CDR1 LGHNA, CDR2 YNFKEQ. V was cut by 1 base and J by 8 bases, with 12 bases left in between. The CDR3 sequence is 14 residues long. The DNA for the CDR3 is TGTGCCAGCAGCCAAGCGACAAATACAGAGCCCCAGCATTTT. The encoded protein is CASSQATNTEPQHF.

The rearrangement uses TRBV23-1 and TRBJ1-2; 7 bases align to TRBD1. TRBV23-1 is assigned to the ORF class and has an uncertain function. J lost 4 bases, V lost 0 bases, and 8 bases had no gene match. There are 16 residues in the CDR3. CDR3 coding DNA: TGCGCCAGCAGTCAATCGCCGGGACAGCTCTGCTATGGCTACACCTTC. Its translation: CASSQSPGQLCYGYTF.

CDR3 DNA sequence: TGTGCCAGTAGCTCCGGACGTGGGGAGCAGTACGTC. It codes for CASSSGRGEQYV. V is TRBV19 and J is TRBJ2-7; no definite D call. The germline V and J ends were trimmed by 6 bases and 7 bases, with 13 bases remaining between them. CDR3 size: 12 residues. Germline V gene lookup returns CDR1 LNHDA and CDR2 SQIVND (reference sequence).

This clone was recorded once. The rearrangement joins TRBV6-5 to TRBJ2-5; no clear D gene. Trimming removed 5 bases at V and 3 bases at J, with 10 bases between. The CDR3 is 13 residues long. CDR1 and CDR2 from the germline V gene are MNHEY and SVGAGI. CDR3 sequence (DNA): TGTGCCAGCAGTCCACAGAAGAAAGAGACCCAGTACTTC. Amino acid sequence: CASSPQKKETQYF.

V and J are TRBV18 and TRBJ2-5; no clear D gene. The V gene's germline CDR1 is KGHSH and CDR2 LQKENI. The CDR3 spans 12 residues. V was pared by 6 bases and J by 0 bases, with 5 bases between. This CDR3 is CASSPYQETQYF. The DNA for the CDR3 is TGTGCCAGCTCCCCCTACCAAGAGACCCAGTACTTC.

This rearrangement joins TRBV10-2 to TRBJ1-5, with D unclear. Germline V gene data show CDR1 as WSHSY and CDR2 as SAAADI. This CDR3 contains 13 residues. V lost 7 bases and J 5 bases, leaving 12 bases between the germline ends. The CDR3 is CASNGGTDQPQHF. The DNA for the CDR3 is TGCGCCAGCAACGGAGGAACGGATCAGCCCCAGCATTTT.

The count of this clone is one. The chain links TRBV19 to TRBJ1-5, with TRBD1 identical over 10 bases. The CDR3 extends over 13 amino acids. Trimming cost V 5 bases and J 9 bases; bases outside gene matches: 4. Germline V gene data show CDR1 as LNHDA and CDR2 as SQIVND (reference sequence). The CDR3 coding sequence is TGTGCCAGTAGTGGGACAGGGGCGGGGCCCCAGCATTTT. This translates into CASSGTGAGPQHF.

V usage is TRBV19 and J usage is TRBJ2-1; D ambiguous. Germline CDR1 and CDR2: LNHDA and SQIVND (reference sequence). The CDR3 covers 15 residues. Trimming cost V 3 bases and J 1 base, with 10 bases left between them. The CDR3 nucleotides are TGTGCCAGTAGTATGCCCCAGATGTCCTACAATGAGCAGTTCTTC. Its protein is CASSMPQMSYNEQFF.

This clone was counted a single time. The J gene is TRBJ1-6, the V gene TRBV28; no reliable D call. Germline V gene data show CDR1 as MDHEN and CDR2 as SYDVKM. The CDR3 extends over 16 amino acids. Trimming removed 1 base from V and 7 bases from J, with 14 bases in between. CDR3 bases: TGTGCCAGCAGTTTATTGGTCGGACCGAGAAATTCACCCCTCCACTTT. It is translated as CASSLLVGPRNSPLHF.

This clone was seen only a few times. The chain joins TRBV6-5 to TRBJ2-2; D might be TRBD1 or TRBD2, each matching 5 bases. The V gene lost 7 bases and the J gene lost 7 bases, with 16 bases spanning the gap. This CDR3 spans 14 amino acids. CDR1 is MNHEY, CDR2 SVGAGI, per germline. Written as DNA, the CDR3 is TGTGCCAGCAACCCAATGAGGGGTAACGGGGAGCTGTTTTTT. Translated, it gives CASNPMRGNGELFF.

This sequence joins TRBV3-1 (or the pseudogene TRBV3-2) and TRBJ1-2, with TRBD1 identical over 7 bases. In germline, CDR1 is LGHDT, CDR2 YNNKEL (reference sequence). V trimming: 4 bases; J trimming: 7 bases; junction bases outside the gene matches: 6. This CDR3 is 13 amino acids long. The CDR3, as DNA: TGTGCCAGCAGCCGTGACAGGGAAGCTGGCTACACCTTC. This gives the protein CASSRDREAGYTF.

The V and J genes are TRBV2 and TRBJ2-7; D tentatively reads TRBD1 or TRBD2 (5 bases each). The CDR3 sequence is 13 residues long. V lost 5 bases, J lost 4 bases, and 12 bases lay in between. Germline V gene lookup returns CDR1 SNHLY and CDR2 FYNNEI. CDR3 sequence: CASSRGGGYEQYV. DNA for the CDR3: TGTGCCAGCAGTCGTGGGGGTGGGTACGAGCAGTACGTC.